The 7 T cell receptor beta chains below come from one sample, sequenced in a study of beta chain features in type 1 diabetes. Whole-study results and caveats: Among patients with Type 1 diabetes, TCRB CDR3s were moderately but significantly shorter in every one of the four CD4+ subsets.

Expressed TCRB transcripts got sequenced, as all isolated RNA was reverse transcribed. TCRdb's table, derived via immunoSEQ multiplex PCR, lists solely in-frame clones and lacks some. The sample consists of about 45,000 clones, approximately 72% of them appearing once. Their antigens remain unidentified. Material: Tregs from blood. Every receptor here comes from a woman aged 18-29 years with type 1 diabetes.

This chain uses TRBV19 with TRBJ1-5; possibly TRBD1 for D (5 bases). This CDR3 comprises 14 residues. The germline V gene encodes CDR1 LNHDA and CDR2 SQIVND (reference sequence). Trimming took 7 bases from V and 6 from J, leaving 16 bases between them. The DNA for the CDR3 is TGTGCCAGTACAAATCTCGTAGGGGTTCAGCCCCAGCATTTT. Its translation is CASTNLVGVQPQHF.

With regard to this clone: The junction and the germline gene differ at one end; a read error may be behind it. The CDR3 spells CASSEGRERVPF. The CDR3 DNA reads as TGTGCCAGCAGTGAGGGCAGGGAACGTGTCCCCTTC. This chain connects TRBV6-1 to TRBJ2-7; possible D gene TRBD1, 5 bases. The CDR3 spans 12 residues. Germline loops: CDR1 MNHNS, CDR2 SASEGT.

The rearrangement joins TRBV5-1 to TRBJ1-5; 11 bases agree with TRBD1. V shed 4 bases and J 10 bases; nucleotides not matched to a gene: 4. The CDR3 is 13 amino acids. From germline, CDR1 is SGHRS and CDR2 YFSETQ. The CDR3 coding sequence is TGCGCCAGCAGCCGGGGACAGGGGGAACCCCAGCATTTT. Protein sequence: CASSRGQGEPQHF.

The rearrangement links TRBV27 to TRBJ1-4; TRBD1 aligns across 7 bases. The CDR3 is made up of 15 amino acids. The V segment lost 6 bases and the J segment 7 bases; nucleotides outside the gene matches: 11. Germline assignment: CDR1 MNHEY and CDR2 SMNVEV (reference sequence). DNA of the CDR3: TGTGCCAGCAGGGGTACAGGGGCGGATGGTGAAAAACTGTTTTTT. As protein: CASRGTGADGEKLFF.

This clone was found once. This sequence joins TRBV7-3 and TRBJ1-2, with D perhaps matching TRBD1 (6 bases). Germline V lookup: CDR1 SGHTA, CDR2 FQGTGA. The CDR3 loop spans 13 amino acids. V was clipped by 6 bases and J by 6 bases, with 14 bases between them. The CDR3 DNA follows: TGTGCCAGCAGTCCGACAGGAACGGATGGCTACACCTTC. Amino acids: CASSPTGTDGYTF.

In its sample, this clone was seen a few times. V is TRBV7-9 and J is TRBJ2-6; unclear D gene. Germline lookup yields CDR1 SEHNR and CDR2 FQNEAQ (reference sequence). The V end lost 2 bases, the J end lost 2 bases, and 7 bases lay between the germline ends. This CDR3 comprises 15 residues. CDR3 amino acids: CASSLPGAGANVLTF. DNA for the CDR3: TGTGCCAGCAGCTTACCAGGTGCTGGGGCCAACGTCCTGACTTTC.

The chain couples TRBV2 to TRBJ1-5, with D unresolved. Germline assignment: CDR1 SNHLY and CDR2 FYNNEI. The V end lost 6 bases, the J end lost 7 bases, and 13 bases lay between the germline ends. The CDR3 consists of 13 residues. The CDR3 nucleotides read TGTGCCAGCAGCGGGTCTCCCCCCCAGCCCCAGCATTTT. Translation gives CASSGSPPQPQHF.